This TCR beta chain was captured in a study of monozygotic twins with inflammatory bowel disease (dated by TCRdb to the late 2010s). In terms of the full investigation: In total, roughly 30 monozygotic twin pairs made up the full study: 19 Danish pairs, all IBD-discordant, plus nine German pairs, of which four were IBD-concordant and five were IBD-discordant. Each individual had, on average, about 151 000 unique TCRalpha sequences and 181 000 unique TCRbeta sequences available for analysis. The search for disease-associated traits relied mainly on comparing, within discordant pairs, IBD patients with their genetically identical healthy co-twins.

CDR1 and CDR2 (SGHRS, YFSETQ) derive from the germline V gene. The CDR3 holds 15 amino acids from the cysteine to the phenylalanine. Only the protein is available. The protocol used for the library was 5' RACE. The input for every TCR library was roughly 3.5 ug of total RNA. For each sample, cDNA synthesis was carried out in eight separate reactions using SMARTScribe reverse transcriptase. During cDNA synthesis, template switching introduced unique molecular identifiers that contained a 6-nucleotide sample barcode. Amplification of TCRalpha and TCRbeta cDNA involved two nested PCRs of 16 and 9 cycles, and each PCR was followed by bead purification. Before amplification, cDNA was treated with uracil DNA-glycosylase and purified using the QIAquick PCR purification kit. The second PCR added Illumina TruSeq-compatible adapters along with sample-specific barcodes. TapeStation and Qubit were used to check library quality and concentration, and 4 to 6.5 ng of each library went into the pool. The pooled libraries were sequenced with 2 x 100 bp reads and custom sequencing primers on an Illumina HiSeq2500 single-index Rapid Run. The source study handled its data this way. PCR and sequencing errors were corrected by UMI-based consensus assembly using MiGEC version 1.2.6. MiXCR version 2.1.1 was used to carry out V(D)J alignment, clonotype assembly and CDR3 extraction. To normalise gene usage, clonotype sharing and MAIT/NKT TCR abundance, the top 1000, 10 000 and 20 000 clonotypes in each sample were analysed. After downsampling to 27 000 UMIs, diversity was calculated as the inverse Simpson index using the vegan R package. Paired Mann-Whitney U tests were applied to discordant twin pairs, and Benjamini-Hochberg correction was used for multiple testing. The reads were reprocessed in TCRdb, with one entry per CDR3 protein sequence and no accompanying DNA. These V and J calls originate from TCRdb's pipeline instead of the authors' own analysis. The sample table gives around 450,000 distinct CDR3 sequences. The top ten constitute about 2.3% of the sample.

Of note for this clonotype: Its specific antigen is unknown.

From each donor, a roughly 2.5 ml peripheral blood sample was drawn into PAXgene tubes and stored at -80 degrees C. Without T cell sorting, total RNA was isolated from whole blood using the PAXgene blood miRNA kit on an automated QIAcube. Peripheral blood from monozygotic twin pairs, either concordant or discordant for inflammatory bowel disease, underwent deep TCRalpha and TCRbeta repertoire profiling that used unique molecular barcoding. For every twin pair, smoking habits were documented, and each individual was categorised as a current, former or never smoker. The full study reports these points: No single strong signal or clonotype linked to IBD turned up in the results, so the idea that one exists was not supported. IBD patients had lower TCRbeta repertoire diversity, measured by the inverse Simpson index, than their healthy co-twins. Fewer clonotypes were shared with other individuals by IBD patients than by healthy twins, most markedly in patients showing signs of disease activity. The analysis was unable to tell different T cell subtypes apart. Background noise and inter-individual variability may have been introduced into the repertoires by the differing immunosuppressive treatments among patients. No difference in repertoire similarity was observed between concordant and discordant twins, possibly owing to limited statistical power.

The source of this sequence is a human donor with ulcerative colitis or Crohn's disease, or a healthy co-twin of an affected twin (not recorded which). Material: blood. The chain is assembled from TRBV5-1 and TRBJ2-3. The CDR3 corresponds to CASSLGIPSTDTQYF.